The next 5 T cell receptor beta chains were all read from a single sample in a study of blood T cell repertoires in COVID-19. TCRdb keeps only in-frame clones here, not all; method: immunoSEQ multiplex PCR. The sample holds under 130,000 clones, roughly 80% seen once. The sequenced sample was peripheral blood. Receptor source: a man in his sixties or seventies with active or convalescent COVID-19.

The chain carries TRBV28 and TRBJ1-6; TRBD1 aligns across 12 bases. V gave up 8 bases and J gave up 8 bases; unmatched junction bases: 1. In germline, CDR1 is MDHEN, CDR2 SYDVKM. The CDR3 length is 13 residues. CDR3 amino acids: CASGTGGDSPLHF. As DNA, the CDR3 is TGTGCCAGCGGGACAGGGGGCGATTCACCCCTCCACTTT.

The rearrangement uses TRBV28 and TRBJ2-1; 14 nucleotides match TRBD2. This CDR3 is built from 19 residues. CDR1 MDHEN and CDR2 SYDVKM come from the germline V gene. The V segment lost 3 bases and the J segment 9 bases; nucleotides outside the gene matches: 16. The CDR3 sequence is CASSFYREEGLAGESEQFF. For the CDR3, the DNA is TGTGCCAGCAGTTTTTATCGGGAGGAGGGACTAGCGGGAGAGAGTGAGCAGTTCTTC.

This clone showed up just once. The genes are TRBV9 and TRBJ2-7, with 10 positions matching TRBD1. This CDR3 region has 14 residues. The ends lost 4 bases at V and 3 bases at J; junction bases unmatched: 4. Germline assignment: CDR1 SGDLS and CDR2 YYNGEE. This CDR3 is CASSPWTGGYEQYF. The CDR3 DNA sequence: TGTGCCAGCAGCCCTTGGACAGGGGGCTACGAGCAGTACTTC.

The chain combines TRBV30 with TRBJ2-6, with unresolved D. CDR3 length: 14 amino acids. Germline CDR1 reads GTSNPN; CDR2 reads SVGIG (reference sequence). The V end lost 8 bases, the J end lost 2 bases, and 13 bases lay between the germline ends. The CDR3 protein is CAGPSFPGANVLTF. CDR3 nucleotides: TGTGCCGGCCCGTCATTCCCTGGGGCCAACGTCCTGACTTTC.

The genes are TRBV7-9 and TRBJ2-1; TRBD2 might be the D (5 bases). Trimming took 5 bases from V and 7 from J, leaving 21 bases between them. The CDR3 totals 16 residues. Germline values: CDR1 SEHNR, CDR2 FQNEAQ (reference sequence). CDR3 coding DNA: TGTGCCAGCAGCCCGAAACTAGGAACCCCGGGGAATGAGCAGTTCTTC. Protein product: CASSPKLGTPGNEQFF.